These 18 T cell receptor beta chains share one sample of origin, sequenced in a study of tumor T cells in aggressive B-cell lymphoma. Clones were read by immunoSEQ multiplex PCR, and TCRdb kept only the in-frame ones, dropping some. The table lists roughly 5,700 clones, about 80% of them singletons. Sequencing was carried out using tumor tissue. Every receptor here comes from an adult with diffuse large B cell lymphoma.

The rearrangement links TRBV7-9 to TRBJ2-1; TRBD2 matches 12 bases. The CDR3 loop spans 14 amino acids. Germline trimming cut 5 bases from V and 9 bases from J; bases unmatched to any gene: 5. Germline CDR1 SEHNR, CDR2 FQNEAQ (reference sequence). The CDR3 bases are TGTGCCAGCAGCCCTAGCGGGAGGGCGGTTGAGCAGTTCTTC. As protein: CASSPSGRAVEQFF.

This clone has just a few counts. An end of the junction does not agree with germline; a read error may underlie this. This sequence joins TRBV7-7 and TRBJ2-2, with D tentatively TRBD1 (6 bases). Per germline, CDR1 SSHAT and CDR2 FNYEAQ (reference sequence). This CDR3 has 15 amino acids. CDR3 region: CASSLGDQGTGELFF. The CDR3 bases are TGTGCTAGCAGCTTAGGCGATCAGGGGACCGGGGAGCTGTTTTTT.

The genes are TRBV7-9 and TRBJ1-1; TRBD1 is a possible D gene (6 bases). Trimming cost V 1 base and J 4 bases, with 13 bases left between them. The CDR3 runs 15 residues. Germline V gene sequence: CDR1 SEHNR, CDR2 FQNEAQ (reference sequence). This chain's CDR3 is CASSLVRGIGTEAFF. CDR3 nucleotide sequence: TGTGCCAGCAGCTTAGTGAGGGGGATAGGCACTGAAGCTTTCTTT. The full variable domain, with the rest looked up from reference TRBV7-9 and TRBJ1-1, is DTGVSQNPRHKITKRGQNVTFRCDPISEHNRLYWYRQTLGQGPEFLTYFQNEAQLEKSRLLSDRFSAERPKGSFSTLEIQRTEQGDSAMYLCASSLVRGIGTEAFFGQGTRLTVV.

This clone was detected only once. The chain couples TRBV29-1 to TRBJ2-1; 11 bases match TRBD2. The CDR3 consists of 23 residues. Per the germline V gene, CDR1 is SQVTM and CDR2 is ANQGSEA. V shed 7 bases, J shed 0 bases, and the junction held 29 bases outside the gene matches. CDR3 bases: TGCAGCGCCCTATCCACAACGCGACCACCGGGACTAGCGGTTAGGAGCTCCTACAATGAGCAGTTCTTC. Translated: CSALSTTRPPGLAVRSSYNEQFF.

This chain joins TRBV4-1 and TRBJ1-1; weak D call: TRBD1 (5 bases). Germline V gene data show CDR1 as MGHRA and CDR2 as YSYEKL. The CDR3 runs 14 residues. The V and J ends lost 4 bases and 7 bases respectively, with 16 bases between them. In DNA, the CDR3 is TGCGCCAGCAGCCCCCGGACTCCCGGGGGTGAAGCTTTCTTT. This codes for CASSPRTPGGEAFF.

This sequence joins TRBV6-5 and TRBJ1-1; a possible D gene is TRBD1 (5 bases). Trimming removed 0 bases at V and 7 bases at J, with 18 bases between. CDR3 size: 16 residues. Germline CDR1 reads MNHEY; CDR2 reads SVGAGI. The CDR3 DNA reads TGTGCCAGCAGTTACTCGGATAGGACACCGATAGTTGAAGCTTTCTTT. Protein: CASSYSDRTPIVEAFF.

The chain is built from TRBV28 and TRBJ1-5; unclear D gene. Trimming removed 5 bases from V and 0 bases from J, with 11 bases in between. The CDR3 has 15 amino acids. CDR1 MDHEN and CDR2 SYDVKM come from the germline V gene. CDR3 nucleotides: TGTGCCAGCAGTCCATACTACTTTAGCAATCAGCCCCAGCATTTT. Translation gives CASSPYYFSNQPQHF.

Note on this clone: A junction end diverges from the germline sequence, so it may reflect a read error. This sample also contains other DNA sequences that code for the same CDR3. The chain has TRBV19 and TRBJ1-5; 10 nucleotides agree with TRBD1. Germline CDR1 and CDR2: LNHDA and SQIVND (reference sequence). The CDR3 has 16 amino acids. The DNA of the CDR3 is TGTGCCAGCTTAGAGGGCCGGGACAGGGGATTTCAGCCCCAACATTTT. The encoded protein is CASLEGRDRGFQPQHF.

The J gene is TRBJ2-1, the V gene TRBV4-3; D gene uncertain. V dropped 4 bases and J dropped 4 bases, with 20 bases sitting between them. The CDR3 totals 17 residues. Germline V gene data show CDR1 as LGHNA and CDR2 as YSLEER. CDR3 sequence reads: CASSPRLTTPIYNEQFF. For the CDR3, the DNA is TGCGCCAGCAGCCCAAGGTTAACTACCCCGATTTACAATGAGCAGTTCTTC.

This clone was seen only once. The chain couples TRBV4-1 to TRBJ1-4; D ambiguous. CDR1 is MGHRA and CDR2 is YSYEKL in the germline V gene. CDR3 length equals 15 residues. The ends were cut back, 3 bases at V and 4 bases at J, with 12 bases in the middle. The CDR3 reads CASSQKERDNEKLFF. Written as DNA, the CDR3 is TGCGCCAGCAGCCAGAAGGAGAGGGATAATGAAAAACTGTTTTTT.

The V gene is TRBV2, the J gene TRBJ2-5; TRBD1 agrees at 7 bases. The DNA matches TRBJ2-7 better at its end, which makes the J call doubtful. The CDR3 spans 12 residues. The germline V gene encodes CDR1 SNHLY and CDR2 FYNNEI. CDR3 amino acids: CASSGDSYEQYF. As DNA, the CDR3 is TGTGCCAGCAGTGGGGACAGTTACGAGCAGTACTTC.

In its sample, this clone was seen once. The chain carries TRBV11-2 and TRBJ2-5, with D uncertain. The end of the DNA aligns better with TRBJ2-7, so the J call may be wrong. This CDR3 region has 11 residues. Germline lookup yields CDR1 SGHAT and CDR2 FQNNGV. CDR3 nucleotide sequence: TGTGCCAGCAGACTCAACTACGAGCAGTACTTC. Translating gives CASRLNYEQYF.

This clone occurred a few times. The J gene is TRBJ2-5, the V gene TRBV23-1, with 10 positions matching TRBD1. TRBV23-1 is classed as an ORF, of uncertain function. This CDR3 is 16 amino acids long. V shed 1 base and J 3 bases; nucleotides not matched to a gene: 5. The CDR3 is CASSQLDRGSKETQYF. The CDR3 DNA reads as TGCGCCAGCAGTCAATTGGACAGGGGGTCGAAAGAGACCCAGTACTTC.

Remarks on this clone: At one end, the junction sequence differs from germline, possibly due to a read error. The chain couples TRBV5-6 to TRBJ2-3; D is perhaps TRBD2 (5 bases). The CDR3 has 14 amino acids. Germline CDR1 SGHDT, CDR2 YYEEEE. CDR3 in amino acids: CASSLTASTDMQYF. CDR3 coding DNA: TGTGCCAGCAGCTTGACAGCTAGCACAGATATGCAGTATTTT.

V is TRBV29-1 and J is TRBJ2-5; TRBD2 agrees at 8 bases. Germline-derived CDR1 and CDR2 are SQVTM and ANQGSEA. The CDR3 has 15 residues. The trim removed 0 bases at V and 0 bases at J, leaving 3 bases unmatched. CDR3 in amino acids: CSVEDLAGNQETQYF. In DNA form, the CDR3 reads TGCAGCGTTGAAGATCTAGCGGGTAACCAAGAGACCCAGTACTTC.

A few counts support this clone. V usage is TRBV9 and J usage is TRBJ1-4; D remains ambiguous. The V and J ends lost 0 bases and 4 bases respectively, with 10 bases between them. The germline gives CDR1 SGDLS, CDR2 YYNGEE. The CDR3 length is 15 residues. The CDR3 region is CASSVESHINEKLFF. For the CDR3, the DNA is TGTGCCAGCAGCGTAGAGTCCCACATTAATGAAAAACTGTTTTTT.

The chain couples TRBV5-6 to TRBJ2-2; 10 bases agree with TRBD1. Germline CDR1 is SGHDT and CDR2 is YYEEEE. The CDR3 sequence is 17 residues long. V lost 4 bases and J lost 2; bases outside the gene matches: 8. CDR3 bases: TGTGCCAGCAGCCCGCAGGACAGGGGGTTTAACACCGGGGAGCTGTTTTTT. This sequence encodes CASSPQDRGFNTGELFF. Filled out from reference TRBV5-6 and TRBJ2-2, the complete variable domain reads DAGVTQSPTHLIKTRGQQVTLRCSPKSGHDTVSWYQQALGQGPQFIFQYYEEEERQRGNFPDRFSGHQFPNYSSELNVNALLLGDSALYLCASSPQDRGFNTGELFFGEGSRLTVL.

The V gene is TRBV6-5, the J gene TRBJ2-1; TRBD2 might be the D (5 bases). Between the trimmed V and J ends, which lost 4 bases and 9 bases, there was a span of 13 bases. Looked up from germline, CDR1 is MNHEY and CDR2 is SVGAGI. The CDR3 is made up of 13 amino acids. In DNA, the CDR3 is TGTGCCAGCAGTTTGACCCCTAGCATTGAGCAGTTCTTC. This codes for CASSLTPSIEQFF.